This is a list of T cell receptor beta chains from one sample in a study of blood T cell repertoires in COVID-19. Repertoires were generated with immunoSEQ multiplex PCR, while TCRdb's copy carries only in-frame clones and drops some. The sample has 110,000 or so clones; about 74% are singletons. Sequenced: peripheral blood. These receptors were taken from a man in his 70s with acute or convalescent COVID-19. Each CDR3 is given without its conserved first and last residue.

TRBV6-6	TRBJ1-2	ASSFRQNYGYT
TRBV19	TRBJ2-1	ASSNLLGSYNEQF
TRBV6-1	TRBJ2-7	ASSEARTVGDGRMI
TRBV5-1	TRBJ1-1	ASSLGLGPNTEAF
TRBV5-1	TRBJ2-5	ASSLLGASGFQETQY
TRBV7-9	TRBJ2-7	ASSLGVYEQY
TRBV11-2	TRBJ1-1	ASSLDAGLNTEAF
TRBV25-1	TRBJ1-3	ADTRTVGDGNTIY
TRBV13	TRBJ2-7	ASSRGRTYEQY
TRBV6-4	TRBJ2-3	ASSDSADTQY
TRBV4-2	TRBJ1-4	ASSHPPGQGVEKLF
TRBV30	TRBJ1-1	AWRPQGARSNTEAF
TRBV19	TRBJ2-5	ASSITGVQETQY
TRBV7-9	TRBJ1-1	ASSPTDTEAF
TRBV11-2	TRBJ1-4	ASSAQGATNEKLF
TRBV27	TRBJ2-3	ASSPQGATDTQY
TRBV18	TRBJ2-3	ASSPIQSLSSDTQY
TRBV9	TRBJ1-1	ASSAGQGVNTEAF
TRBV5-4	TRBJ1-2	ASSPGYGYT
TRBV27	TRBJ2-2	ASSSFLGELF
TRBV2	TRBJ2-1	AVGRGGEQF
TRBV28	TRBJ2-5	AAYAGGETQY
TRBV5-1	TRBJ1-5	ASSLGGGQPQH
TRBV9	TRBJ1-1	ASSVEGDTKAF
TRBV7-3	TRBJ1-1	ASSSDRDTEAF
TRBV7-9	TRBJ2-7	ASTPRTDDEQY
TRBV19	TRBJ2-7	ASSLSGLAGSSYEQY
TRBV9	TRBJ2-3	ASSGAGGLLDTQY
TRBV27	TRBJ2-7	ASRIGQGGGEQY
TRBV3-1/TRBV3-2	TRBJ2-7	ASSQDNRGYEQY
TRBV18	TRBJ1-2	ASSTDRLYGYT
TRBV27	TRBJ2-2	ASSPIVSSGRTGELF
TRBV2	TRBJ1-5	ASSFKEVGNQPQH
TRBV29-1	TRBJ2-1	SVEGQYNEQF
TRBV7-2	TRBJ2-7	ASSLAKETVLYEQY
TRBV18	TRBJ2-3	ASSPQGFTDTQY
TRBV24-1	TRBJ2-3	ATSDPGAPSKADTQY
TRBV3-1/TRBV3-2	TRBJ2-2	ASSPPGQGYTGELF
TRBV14	TRBJ2-7	ASSQQGGNEQY
TRBV29-1	TRBJ1-5	SATAPGQPQH
TRBV11-3	TRBJ2-3	ASSSNAGGGGGDTQY
TRBV6-5	TRBJ2-1	ASGGSGDHNEQF
TRBV6-6	TRBJ1-2	ASSSRQGARGYT
TRBV4-1	TRBJ2-7	ASSRGQGSYEQY
TRBV28	TRBJ2-3	ASSFSDTSTDTQY
TRBV19	TRBJ2-7	ASSIPGPQREVEQY
TRBV7-8	TRBJ1-1	ASSLAQARMNTEAF
TRBV18	TRBJ1-1	ASSPRNTEAF
TRBV28	TRBJ1-2	ASSVTGLGYGYT
TRBV11-1	TRBJ2-1	ASSFPGNEQF
TRBV5-4	TRBJ2-7	ASSSGPAGASYEQY
TRBV7-3	TRBJ2-7	ASSAVGSGEQY
TRBV7-2	TRBJ1-1	ASSIQNTEAF
TRBV2	TRBJ2-5	ASSGAGGRQETQY
TRBV9	TRBJ2-7	ASSLEGTSYEQY
TRBV6-1	TRBJ1-2	ASSDEGQRTYGYGYT
TRBV7-9	TRBJ2-5	ASSARQPGTQY
TRBV27	TRBJ2-1	ASSLSGAHGGRSYNEQF
TRBV4-1	TRBJ1-3	ASSLWSGAGNTIY